This T cell receptor (beta chain) was recorded in a study of cytomegalovirus exposure and HLA in healthy donors. Study-wide results and caveats: Specificity of a few CMV-associated chains for CMV antigens was verified in vitro. There were about 160 TCR beta chains listed as cytomegalovirus-associated.

With respect to this clone: Its antigen remains unknown.

Clones were read by immunoSEQ multiplex PCR, and TCRdb kept only the in-frame ones, dropping some. This table has approximately 230,000 clones, roughly 87% appearing once. The junction had 8 bases not matched to a gene; V was cut back by 0 bases and J by 4 bases. The CDR3 covers 18 residues. Germline V gives CDR1 LGHNA, CDR2 YSLEER. The donors belonged to the roughly 110-subject validation cohort, separate from the roughly 650-subject first cohort. The chain couples TRBV4-3 to TRBJ2-1, with TRBD2 identical over 11 bases. Sequencing was performed on PBMCs. The clonotype originates from a man younger than 30 in good health and CMV-seropositive. This chain's CDR3 is CASSQESRLAGRYNEQFF. CDR3 sequence (DNA): TGCGCCAGCAGCCAAGAATCTAGACTAGCGGGAAGGTACAATGAGCAGTTCTTC.